The TCR beta chain under discussion was sequenced for a study of blood T cell repertoires in COVID-19. Study background: Samples came from the United States, Italy and Spain, spanning acute and convalescent COVID-19. Sources were T cells, B-cell-depleted T cells, or PBMCs; the material itself was cDNA or gDNA.

Per the original methods: Counts of nucleated cells, estimated from reference gene primer amplification, were obtained. TCRdb's copy holds only in-frame clones and misses some; the assay was immunoSEQ multiplex PCR. That table supplies the V and J calls and clone size; D and trimming were determined from the DNA. The table lists about 230,000 clones, under 90% of them singletons. The ends were cut back, 3 bases at V and 2 bases at J, with 9 bases in the middle. Germline values: CDR1 DFQATT, CDR2 SNEGSKA (reference sequence). The CDR3 sequence is 13 residues long. The source is a woman of 80 years or more with active or convalescent COVID-19. The sample comprised peripheral blood. The chain has TRBV20-1 and TRBJ2-3, with D possibly matching TRBD2 (6 bases). The DNA of the CDR3 is TGCAGTGCTAGTAGACTAGACACAGATACGCAGTATTTT. It is translated as CSASRLDTDTQYF.